In its sample, the clone carrying this T cell receptor (beta chain) was seen once. The CDR3 is 13 residues long. Germline V gives CDR1 SEHNR, CDR2 FQNEAQ (reference sequence). The V and J ends lost 4 bases and 3 bases respectively, with 9 bases between them. The entry originates in a study of cytomegalovirus exposure and HLA in healthy donors. Clones were sequenced by immunoSEQ multiplex PCR, and TCRdb holds only the in-frame ones, with some missing. The table has around 190,000 clones, about 85% seen once. The V call is TRBV7-9, the J call TRBJ1-1; no firm D call. What was sequenced was PBMCs. This TCR came from a man between 18 and 29 years old in good health and CMV-seropositive. The CDR3 region is CASSSPEYTEAFF. The CDR3 DNA sequence: TGTGCCAGCAGCTCACCGGAGTACACTGAAGCTTTCTTT.